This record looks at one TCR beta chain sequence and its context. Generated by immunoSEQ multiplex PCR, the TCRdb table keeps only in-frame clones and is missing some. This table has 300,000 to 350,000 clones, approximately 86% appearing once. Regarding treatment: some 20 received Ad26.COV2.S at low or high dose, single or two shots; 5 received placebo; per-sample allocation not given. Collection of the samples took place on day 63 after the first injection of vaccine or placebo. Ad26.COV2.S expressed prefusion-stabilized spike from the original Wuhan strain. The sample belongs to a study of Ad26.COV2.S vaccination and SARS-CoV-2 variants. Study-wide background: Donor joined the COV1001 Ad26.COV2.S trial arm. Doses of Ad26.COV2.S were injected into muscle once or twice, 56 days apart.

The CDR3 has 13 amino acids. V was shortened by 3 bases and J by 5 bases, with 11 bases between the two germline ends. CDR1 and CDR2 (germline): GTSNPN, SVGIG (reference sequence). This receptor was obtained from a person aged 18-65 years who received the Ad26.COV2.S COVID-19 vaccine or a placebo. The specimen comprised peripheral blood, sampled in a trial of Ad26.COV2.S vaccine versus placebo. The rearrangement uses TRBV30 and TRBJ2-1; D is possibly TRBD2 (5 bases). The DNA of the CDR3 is TGTGCCTGGAGCGGGGTAGCCAACAATGAGCAGTTCTTC. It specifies CAWSGVANNEQFF.